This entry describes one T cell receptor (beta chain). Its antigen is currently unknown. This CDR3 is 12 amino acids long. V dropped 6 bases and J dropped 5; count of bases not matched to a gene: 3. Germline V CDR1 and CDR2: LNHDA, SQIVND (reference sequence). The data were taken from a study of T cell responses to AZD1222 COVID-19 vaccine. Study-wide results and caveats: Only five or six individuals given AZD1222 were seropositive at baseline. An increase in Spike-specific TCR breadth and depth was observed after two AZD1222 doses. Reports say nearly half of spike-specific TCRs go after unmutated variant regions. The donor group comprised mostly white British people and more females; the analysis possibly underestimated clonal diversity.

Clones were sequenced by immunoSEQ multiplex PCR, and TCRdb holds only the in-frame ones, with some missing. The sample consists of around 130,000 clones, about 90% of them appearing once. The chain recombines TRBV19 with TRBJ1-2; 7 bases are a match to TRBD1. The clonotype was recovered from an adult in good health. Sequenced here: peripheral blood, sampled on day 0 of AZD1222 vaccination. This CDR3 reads CASSRQGYGYTF. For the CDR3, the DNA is TGTGCCAGTAGCCGACAGGGATATGGCTACACCTTC. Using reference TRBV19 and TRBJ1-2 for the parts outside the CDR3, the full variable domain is DGGITQSPKYLFRKEGQNVTLSCEQNLNHDAMYWYRQDPGQGLRLIYYSQIVNDFQKGDIAEGYSVSREKKESFPLTVTSAQKNPTAFYLCASSRQGYGYTFGSGTRLTVV.